This T cell receptor (beta chain) was sequenced in a study of cytomegalovirus exposure and HLA in healthy donors (dated by TCRdb to about 2017). Concerning the study at large: According to an earlier analysis of a few hundred of the donors, about 179 million T cells yielded some 120 million unique TCR beta sequences and 276 Gb of sequence data. About 300 gigabases of sequencing data and tens of millions of unique TCR sequences were included in an early release covering about 600 HLA-typed donors. Of the 300 to 450 genotyped donors, over 80% were placed in the genetic ancestry cluster associated with self-reported Caucasian donors. The study aimed to test whether signatures of past pathogen exposure could be identified by cataloging public T cell receptors. Using immunosequencing, the study profiled T cell repertoires from about 650 subjects and related those repertoires to cytomegalovirus serostatus. A separate validation cohort of more than 100 different subjects was used in addition to the roughly 670-subject first cohort. The study combined high-throughput TCR immunosequencing, statistical association of individual TCRs with disease status, and machine learning to predict cytomegalovirus infection status. In a later analysis, previously published TCR beta repertoires from 666 donors were re-analyzed and high-resolution HLA genotyping was added so that TCR occurrence patterns could be studied. Rather than using new phenotypic data, the later analysis identified candidate immune exposures from TCR beta sequences and from how often those sequences occurred across donors. To decide whether each TCR beta V gene segment behaved as functional or pseudogenic, an earlier analysis of fewer than 750 of the donors relied on high-throughput TCR beta sequencing. Donor age, sex, ethnicity and CMV serostatus were collected together with the repertoire data. In a later genetic analysis, genome-wide SNP genotypes for about 60% of the 666 donors were used, and that subset was treated as a discovery cohort. Every discovery cohort repertoire had been produced on one sequencing platform. Both class I and class II loci were covered by HLA typing, at four-digit resolution. The number of donors typed differed by locus, with 629-630 for A, B, C, DRB1 and DQB1, about 500 for DQA1, under 610 for DPA1, and 400 to 490 for DPB1. Five DR-DQ haplotypes were handled as single units for association and clustering, since linkage in the cohort was strong. Across around 400 genotyped donors of the cohort, an average of roughly 200,000 unique TCR beta nucleotide sequences per donor were sequenced, and roughly a sixth of those sequences were non-productive.

Notes on this clone: The specificity of this receptor is unknown. No base-level quality is on record; no much larger clone is a single base apart.

The cohort comprised more than 550 healthy bone marrow donors. All cohort members were sampled while nominally healthy, although unrecorded immune exposures were likely present. The donor was CMV seronegative and belonged to the group of more than 300 seronegative cohort members. A peripheral blood sample was collected from each donor, and TCR beta sequencing was performed on peripheral blood mononuclear cells. Genomic DNA extraction from the blood cell samples was performed with the Qiagen DNeasy Blood Extraction Kit. Libraries were constructed by the immunoSEQ multiplex PCR assay. For the multiplex PCR, a mixture combining 60 forward primers for TCR Vbeta segments and 13 reverse primers for TCR Jbeta segments was used. The CDR3 region of rearranged TCR beta genes was amplified from genomic DNA by a multiplex PCR assay. Amplified TCR beta libraries were sequenced as 87-base-pair reads on the Illumina HiSeq System. Under the source paper's analysis protocol: Across the 640 or so repertoires, a later analysis counted roughly 77 million unique TCR beta chains, 9.5 million to 13 million of which were shared by at least two donors. Raw reads were error-corrected and collapsed into unique sequences by a nearest-neighbor algorithm in which closely related sequences were merged to remove PCR and sequencing errors. CDR3 sequences were aligned to IMGT reference sequences to assign V, D and J gene segments. Each retained sequence needed at least a six-nucleotide match to both a V gene segment and a J gene segment. A rearrangement was called productive if the CDR3 had no stop codons and remained in frame with V and J, and every other rearrangement was called non-productive. Following IMGT convention, CDR3 was defined as the stretch from the second conserved V-encoded cysteine up to the conserved J-encoded phenylalanine. The earlier analysis of fewer than 700 of the donors excluded sequences that lacked an unambiguous match to a single V gene segment. In an earlier analysis of some 590 of the donors, a V segment was called functional when productive rearrangements were above 56.7%, and segregating when the standard deviation between donors exceeded 5%. To diagnose cytomegalovirus status from the catalog of TCR beta chain sequences, a statistical classification framework was built. A later analysis assigned V and J genes by comparing TCR nucleotide sequences with IMGT/GENE-DB human TR gene sequences. A later analysis assigned CDR3 sequences and most-parsimonious VDJ recombination scenarios with the TCRdist pipeline. In a later analysis, each TCR beta chain was defined by its CDR3 amino acid sequence together with its V-gene family, and reads lacking a unique V-gene family were excluded. As a way to deal with suspected cross-contamination and a sequencing artifact, a later analysis dropped 450 to 600 nucleotide sequences that were highly shared and had low generation probability. For each public chain, a later analysis derived a clonal expansion index from normalized ranks of inferred template counts within each repertoire. In a later analysis, generation probabilities were computed with a VDJ recombination model fitted to out-of-frame rearrangements, and the resulting probabilities were checked against IGoR. A later analysis scored TCR-TCR, TCR-HLA and TCR-CMV co-occurrence with hypergeometric tests, applying a repertoire-size bias correction to TCR pairs. A later analysis estimated false discovery rates by permuting HLA or CMV assignments 20 times. In a later analysis, co-occurring TCRs were grouped using DBSCAN, and TCRdist sequence similarity was added for clustering within HLA-allele-positive subsets. Co-occurrence clustering excluded repertoires with fewer than 30,000 or more than 120,000 public chains, plus five with anomalous nucleotide sharing. Entries here come from immuneACCESS through TCRdb and include only in-frame sequences with V and J called. Some clones fail to appear in such tables; in the studies checked, an unresolved V gene covers under half of the shortfall, and the cause of the remainder is unknown. V, J and clone size derive from that table, while D and trimming were established from the DNA sequence. This sample holds some 180,000 clones; roughly 80% were observed only once. Of the sample, around 2.3% falls within the top ten clones.

On the study overall, not on this receptor specifically: A later analysis found that most CMV-associated TCR beta chains appeared HLA-restricted, with HLA associations seemingly driven largely by CMV exposure. Correlated functional status among segregating V segments might be attributable to linkage disequilibrium, but an unknown experimental factor could not be ruled out. Three of the identified cytomegalovirus-associated TCR beta chains were confirmed in vitro to be specific for cytomegalovirus antigens. Over 15 rarely observed V segments, including chromosome 9 orphons, were excluded from the earlier analysis of several hundred of the donors because counts were too low. A later analysis reported that several top co-occurrence clusters appeared linked to parvovirus B19, influenza, CMV and Epstein-Barr virus. When HLA alleles, especially DR and DQ, strongly co-occurred, attributing TCR associations to individual alleles was difficult. A group of highly shared sequence variants was considered likely to be a technical artifact of the sequencing pipeline. It was suggested by the authors that the approach could potentially be generalized to other disease states and immunological phenotypes. Roughly uniform sequencing depth across donors was assumed in presence/absence analyses, although this assumption may not hold. While some public TCRs were present in many individuals, most TCR sequences turned up only very rarely across donors. Some IMGT-functional V segments, including TRBV6-2 and TRBV6-3, could not be distinguished by the 87-base-pair reads and were therefore excluded. Because some donors lacked HLA typing at each locus, the association tests relied only on the typed subset. V-gene and J-gene trimming of TCR beta chains was associated with a missense DCLRE1C variant in a later genetic analysis, and the association was replicated in an independent cohort. A further reported finding was that TCR beta sequences accurately predicted the HLA-A and HLA-B alleles for most subjects in the first cohort. Compared with the approximately 720-donor mean, donors in an Asian-associated ancestry cluster had fewer N-insertions in productive TCRs, according to a later genetic analysis. According to a later analysis, TCR association rates differed among HLA loci, with DRB1 alleles showing the most associated TCRs and HLA-C alleles showing the fewest. A later analysis associated about 18,000 TCR beta sequences with specific HLA alleles at a false discovery rate of 0.05. An earlier analysis of around 600 of the donors showed that most TCR beta V segments appeared in productive rearrangements either about 87% or about 30% of the time, which broadly matched IMGT annotations. A later analysis found that HLA-associated TCR beta chains were more clonally expanded and had lower generation probabilities than equally common non-associated chains. A total of fewer than 200 TCR beta chains were listed by the study as associated with cytomegalovirus. Immune exposure information for the cohort was limited to CMV serostatus. The classifier was reported to diagnose cytomegalovirus status with high specificity and sensitivity in both the original and validation cohorts. This cohort had only TCR beta chains sequenced, and the lack of alpha or paired-chain data limited which features could be detected.

Trimming accounts for 0 bases at V and 2 bases at J, while the number of junction bases matched to no gene is 15. The CDR3 runs 20 amino acids, cysteine and phenylalanine included. Only CDR3 DNA is held: 60 bases, read in frame from base 1. The germline V gene yields MGHRA for CDR1 and YSYEKL for CDR2. Recombination linked TRBV4-1 to TRBJ2-3, and TRBD1 aligns with 9 junction nucleotides. This TCR was recovered from a male donor in good health and CMV-seronegative. The sequenced sample consisted of PBMCs. The nucleotide sequence is TGCGCCAGCAGCCAAGAAGGGGGATTAGATTGGACAGGGGTCACAGATACGCAGTATTTT. It specifies CASSQEGGLDWTGVTDTQYF.